Below are 24 T cell receptor beta chains sequenced from a single sample in a study of T cell changes during pregnancy in multiple sclerosis. Some clones are missing from TCRdb's copy, which holds only in-frame ones; the method was immunoSEQ multiplex PCR. The sample contains fewer than 80,000 clones, 90% to 95% of which appear only once. The input for sequencing was CD4+ T cells from peripheral blood mononuclear cells, taken in the third trimester of pregnancy. The receptors come from a female donor in good health, enrolled as a control in a pregnancy study.

The chain links TRBV19 to TRBJ2-2; 8 nucleotides agree with TRBD1. CDR3 length: 16 amino acids. CDR1 is LNHDA, CDR2 SQIVND, per germline (reference sequence). The junction had 7 bases not matched to a gene; V was cut back by 5 bases and J by 2 bases. Here the CDR3 reads CASSLRQGYNTGELFF. The CDR3 DNA sequence: TGTGCCAGTAGTCTGCGACAGGGGTACAACACCGGGGAGCTGTTTTTT.

The J gene is TRBJ2-3, the V gene TRBV5-1, with TRBD2 matching over 14 bases. From germline, CDR1 is SGHRS and CDR2 YFSETQ. The junction had 3 bases not matched to a gene; V was cut back by 5 bases and J by 4 bases. The CDR3 is made up of 15 amino acids. The chain's CDR3 is CASRQGLAGADTQYF. The CDR3 DNA reads TGCGCCAGCAGGCAGGGACTAGCGGGGGCAGATACGCAGTATTTT.

Written as DNA, the CDR3 is TGTGCCAGCAGCCAGACGACAACCCTAAATGAAAAACTGTTTTTT. This gives the protein CASSQTTTLNEKLFF. The chain uses TRBV6-6 and TRBJ1-4; D is ambiguous. The germline CDR1 and CDR2 sequences are MNHNY and SVGAGI (reference sequence). Trimming pared 6 bases from V and 5 bases from J, leaving 16 bases between. The CDR3 covers 15 residues.

The chain recombines TRBV28 with TRBJ2-1, with D tentatively TRBD1 (5 bases). The CDR3 has 15 amino acids. Germline V gene sequence: CDR1 MDHEN, CDR2 SYDVKM. V gave up 3 bases and J gave up 4 bases, with 13 bases separating them. CDR3 protein: CASSLGFKGYNEQFF. Written as DNA, the CDR3 is TGTGCCAGCAGTTTGGGGTTTAAGGGGTACAATGAGCAGTTCTTC.

The gene calls are TRBV4-2 and TRBJ2-3, with 8 bases lining up with TRBD2. The CDR3 totals 17 residues. Germline values: CDR1 LGHNA, CDR2 YNFKEQ. With V trimmed by 0 bases and J by 2 bases, 7 bases remained unmatched. CDR3 in amino acids: CASSQEWRGVSTDTQYF. CDR3 nucleotide sequence: TGTGCCAGCAGCCAAGAGTGGCGGGGGGTATCCACAGATACGCAGTATTTT.

The J gene is TRBJ2-5, the V gene TRBV5-1; no definite D call. This CDR3 has 14 residues. V lost 1 base, J lost 3 bases, and 10 bases lay in between. Germline-derived CDR1 and CDR2 are SGHRS and YFSETQ. In DNA, the CDR3 is TGCGCCAGCAGCTTGTCCAGGATCAAAGAGACCCAGTACTTC. Translating gives CASSLSRIKETQYF.

The chain uses TRBV7-9 and TRBJ1-2; no clear D gene. The length of the CDR3 is 15 residues. CDR1 and CDR2 (germline): SEHNR, FQNEAQ (reference sequence). The germline V and J ends were trimmed by 1 base and 4 bases, with 13 bases remaining between them. The CDR3 loop is CASSLEREPAYGYTF. The CDR3 nucleotides read TGTGCCAGCAGCTTAGAAAGAGAACCCGCCTATGGCTACACCTTC.

The chain employs TRBV11-1 and TRBJ2-3, with TRBD2 identical over 8 bases. The CDR3 extends over 14 amino acids. Germline trimming cut 0 bases from V and 7 bases from J; bases unmatched to any gene: 3. Germline loops: CDR1 SGHAT, CDR2 FQDESV (reference sequence). The CDR3 spells CASSLAGGVYTQYF. CDR3 DNA sequence: TGTGCCAGCAGCTTAGCCGGGGGGGTATATACGCAGTATTTT.

The chain employs TRBV7-2 and TRBJ1-2; D is perhaps TRBD1 (6 bases). Germline CDR1 is SGHTA and CDR2 is FQGNSA. V dropped 0 bases and J dropped 2 bases, with 19 bases sitting between them. The CDR3 loop spans 18 amino acids. CDR3 amino acids: CASSLAPIPRQANYGYTF. For the CDR3, the DNA is TGTGCCAGCAGCTTAGCCCCCATCCCACGACAGGCAAACTATGGCTACACCTTC.

The rearrangement uses TRBV30 and TRBJ2-1; the D is unclear. Trimming took off 4 bases at V and 1 base at J, with 14 bases between the two ends. The CDR3 consists of 15 residues. Germline-derived CDR1 and CDR2 are GTSNPN and SVGIG (reference sequence). CDR3 DNA sequence: TGTGCCTGGACGGGTCGACTGGCTTCCTACAATGAGCAGTTCTTC. Protein product: CAWTGRLASYNEQFF.

The rearrangement uses TRBV6-5 and TRBJ1-1, with 7 bases aligning to TRBD1. Germline-derived CDR1 and CDR2 are MNHEY and SVGAGI. This CDR3 region has 14 residues. The V gene end was trimmed by 7 bases and the J gene end by 6 bases; junction bases not matched to a gene: 11. The CDR3 DNA follows: TGTGCCAGCACCCGAATAACAGGGGCTGCTGAAGCTTTCTTT. As protein: CASTRITGAAEAFF.

V gene TRBV7-2 combines with J gene TRBJ2-5, with D tentatively TRBD2 (5 bases). CDR3 size: 15 residues. Germline lookup yields CDR1 SGHTA and CDR2 FQGNSA. V was shortened by 5 bases and J by 1 base, with 14 bases between the two germline ends. The CDR3 sequence is CASSLQGLSQETQYF. CDR3 nucleotide sequence: TGTGCCAGCAGCCTACAAGGACTGTCCCAAGAGACCCAGTACTTC.

The rearrangement uses TRBV6-4 and TRBJ2-7, with D hard to call. Trimming shortened V by 7 bases and J by 5 bases, and 18 bases separated the two germline ends. Germline V gene sequence: CDR1 MRHNA, CDR2 SNTAGT. CDR3 length equals 14 residues. CDR3 coding DNA: TGTGCCAGCACTCCCCGGGTTACCTTCCACGAGCAGTACTTC. As protein: CASTPRVTFHEQYF.

The chain is built from TRBV5-1 and TRBJ1-4; D might be TRBD1 (5 bases). Trimming left V 4 bases short and J 4 bases short, with 11 bases between. Germline CDR1 is SGHRS and CDR2 is YFSETQ. The CDR3 has 14 amino acids. CDR3 region: CASSVDSINEKLFF. The CDR3 DNA follows: TGCGCCAGCAGCGTTGACAGTATTAATGAAAAACTGTTTTTT.

This sequence joins TRBV11-2 and TRBJ1-1; no clear D. CDR1 is SGHAT, CDR2 FQNNGV, per germline. This CDR3 spans 17 amino acids. Trimming stripped 5 bases from V and 5 bases from J, with 24 bases between. CDR3 sequence reads: CASSPLRDTYSHTEAFF. For the CDR3, the DNA is TGTGCCAGCAGCCCCCTACGGGATACGTATTCTCATACTGAAGCTTTCTTT.

This chain's CDR3 is CARGTGGNQPQHF. The CDR3 coding sequence is TGTGCCAGGGGGACAGGGGGCAATCAGCCCCAGCATTTT. The V and J genes are TRBV2 and TRBJ1-5, with TRBD1 matching over 10 bases. Germline CDR1 is SNHLY and CDR2 is FYNNEI. This CDR3 has 13 residues. The ends lost 9 bases at V and 2 bases at J; junction bases unmatched: 1.

The chain is built from TRBV18 and TRBJ2-3; the D is unclear. The germline V gene encodes CDR1 KGHSH and CDR2 LQKENI. CDR3 size: 16 residues. The V end lost 4 bases, the J end lost 5 bases, and 19 bases lay between the germline ends. The CDR3 reads CASSQLLSNSGDTQYF. For the CDR3, the DNA is TGTGCCAGCTCACAGCTACTTTCAAATTCGGGAGATACGCAGTATTTT.

This clone was counted between two and nine times. This chain joins TRBV7-9 and TRBJ1-1; possible D gene TRBD1, 5 bases. There are 17 residues in the CDR3. V lost 6 bases, J lost 3 bases, and 23 bases lay in between. Germline V lookup: CDR1 SEHNR, CDR2 FQNEAQ (reference sequence). The DNA for the CDR3 is TGTGCCAGCAGGGCCCGGTCCCCAAACGGACAATACACTGAAGCTTTCTTT. Translating gives CASRARSPNGQYTEAFF.

This clone was seen once. The gene calls are TRBV5-6 and TRBJ1-5; unclear D gene. The germline V gene has CDR1 SGHDT and CDR2 YYEEEE. V was trimmed by 0 bases and J by 2 bases, leaving 9 bases between them. The CDR3 contains 15 residues. CDR3 coding DNA: TGTGCCAGCAGCTTGGTGGAGAATGGCAATCAGCCCCAGCATTTT. Its protein is CASSLVENGNQPQHF.

This chain links TRBV5-4 with TRBJ2-2; 14 bases map to TRBD2. J lost 4 bases, V lost 4 bases, and 9 bases had no gene match. The germline CDR1 and CDR2 sequences are SGHNT and YYREEE (reference sequence). The CDR3 covers 18 residues. The CDR3 region is CASSPVTSGGAGTGELFF. CDR3 nucleotides: TGTGCCAGCAGCCCCGTGACTAGCGGGGGGGCAGGCACCGGGGAGCTGTTTTTT. The full variable domain, rest sourced from reference TRBV5-4 and TRBJ2-2, is ETGVTQSPTHLIKTRGQQVTLRCSSQSGHNTVSWYQQALGQGPQFIFQYYREEENGRGNFPPRFSGLQFPNYSSELNVNALELDDSALYLCASSPVTSGGAGTGELFFGEGSRLTVL.

The chain has TRBV15 and TRBJ1-2; 9 bases are shared with TRBD1. Germline lookup yields CDR1 LNHNV and CDR2 YYDKDF (reference sequence). The length of the CDR3 is 16 residues. V was clipped by 2 bases and J by 4 bases; unmatched bases: 8. DNA for the CDR3: TGTGCCACCAGCAGACTTTCACAGGGGGCAGGCTATGGCTACACCTTC. This translates into CATSRLSQGAGYGYTF.

In its sample, this clone was seen once. The chain couples TRBV4-2 to TRBJ2-3, with a possible D match to TRBD2 (7 bases). The CDR3 length is 19 residues. V gave up 1 base and J gave up 5 bases, with 25 bases separating them. Germline loops: CDR1 LGHNA, CDR2 YNFKEQ. CDR3 nucleotides: TGTGCCAGCAGCCAAGGGATGGCGGGGGCCACCCGAAGTAGAGATACGCAGTATTTT. Its protein is CASSQGMAGATRSRDTQYF.

The chain joins TRBV6-1 to TRBJ2-7; 8 bases fit TRBD2. Unmatched junction bases numbered 9, after V lost 4 bases and J lost 1 base. This CDR3 is 16 amino acids long. The germline CDR1 and CDR2 sequences are MNHNS and SASEGT. The CDR3 coding sequence is TGTGCCAGCAGTGGCCCCTTAGCGGGGAAGTCCTACGAGCAGTACTTC. Translating gives CASSGPLAGKSYEQYF.

This clone appeared once. This sample includes further DNA sequences coding for the same CDR3. The chain couples TRBV7-3 to TRBJ2-7, with D possibly being TRBD1 (5 bases). The germline V gene has CDR1 SGHTA and CDR2 FQGTGA. V was trimmed by 2 bases and J by 4 bases, leaving 15 bases between them. The CDR3 sequence is 15 residues long. CDR3 DNA: TGTGCCAGCAGCTTAGGGCAGGGTTTGAGTTACGAGCAGTACTTC. Translating it yields CASSLGQGLSYEQYF.